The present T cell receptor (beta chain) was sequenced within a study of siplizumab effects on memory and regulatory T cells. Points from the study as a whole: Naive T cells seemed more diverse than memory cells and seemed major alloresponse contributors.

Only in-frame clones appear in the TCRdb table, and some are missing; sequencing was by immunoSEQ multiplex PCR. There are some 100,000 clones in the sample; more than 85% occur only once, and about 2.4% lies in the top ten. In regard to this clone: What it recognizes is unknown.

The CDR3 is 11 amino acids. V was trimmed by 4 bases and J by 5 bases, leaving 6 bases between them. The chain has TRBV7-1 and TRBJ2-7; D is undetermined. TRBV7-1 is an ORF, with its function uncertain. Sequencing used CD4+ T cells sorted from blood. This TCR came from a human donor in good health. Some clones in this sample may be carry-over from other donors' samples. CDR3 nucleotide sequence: TGTGCCAGCAGCTTAGTACACGAGCAGTACTTC. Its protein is CASSLVHEQYF.